Presented here are 5 T cell receptor beta chains from one specimen sequenced in a study of control samples from healthy donors and cancer patients. Clones were read by immunoSEQ multiplex PCR, and TCRdb kept only the in-frame ones, dropping some. Of roughly 100,000 clones in the sample, about 91% were seen once. Sample: blood. The receptors were sampled from a young woman in good health.

V gene TRBV24-1 combines with J gene TRBJ2-5; 11 bases align to TRBD2. With V trimmed by 4 bases and J by 2 bases, 8 bases remained unmatched. This CDR3 comprises 17 residues. Germline values: CDR1 KGHDR, CDR2 SFDVKD. The CDR3 protein is CATSDPGLAGYQETQYF. CDR3 nucleotide sequence: TGTGCCACCAGTGACCCCGGACTAGCGGGTTATCAAGAGACCCAGTACTTC.

This chain links TRBV13 with TRBJ2-7; D is unclear. The CDR3 is 12 amino acids. CDR1 and CDR2 from the germline V gene are PRHDT and FYEKMQ (reference sequence). V was pared by 1 base and J by 2 bases, with 3 bases between. DNA of the CDR3: TGTGCCAGCAGCTTAGTAACCTACGAGCAGTACTTC. Encoded protein: CASSLVTYEQYF.

DNA for the CDR3: TGTGCCAGCCCCTCCGGCCCCGAGAACACTGAAGCTTTCTTT. Its translation is CASPSGPENTEAFF. V and J are TRBV13 and TRBJ1-1; D unclear. The CDR3 sequence is 14 residues long. Deletions cut 8 bases from V and 1 base from J, with 14 bases between. Per the germline V gene, CDR1 is PRHDT and CDR2 is FYEKMQ (reference sequence).

The chain links TRBV4-3 to TRBJ2-7, with TRBD2 as a possible D gene (6 bases). Germline CDR1 is LGHNA and CDR2 is YSLEER. V lost 0 bases and J lost 3, with 21 bases in between. There are 18 residues in the CDR3. The CDR3 nucleotides are TGCGCCAGCAGCCAAGAGTTGGGGTCTAGCGTGTTTTTCTACGAGCAGTACTTC. Translation: CASSQELGSSVFFYEQYF.

The chain couples TRBV2 to TRBJ1-4, with 7 nucleotides matching TRBD1. CDR3 length: 14 residues. Germline V gene lookup returns CDR1 SNHLY and CDR2 FYNNEI. V dropped 10 bases and J dropped 5; count of bases not matched to a gene: 10. The CDR3 DNA sequence: TGTGCCACACTGAAAACAGGGGAAAATGAAAAACTGTTTTTT. Encoded protein: CATLKTGENEKLFF. Full variable domain (remainder filled in from reference TRBV2 and TRBJ1-4): EPEVTQTPSHQVTQMGQEVILRCVPISNHLYFYWYRQILGQKVEFLVSFYNNEISEKSEIFDDQFSVERPDGSNFTLKIRSTKLEDSAMYFCATLKTGENEKLFFGSGTQLSVL.